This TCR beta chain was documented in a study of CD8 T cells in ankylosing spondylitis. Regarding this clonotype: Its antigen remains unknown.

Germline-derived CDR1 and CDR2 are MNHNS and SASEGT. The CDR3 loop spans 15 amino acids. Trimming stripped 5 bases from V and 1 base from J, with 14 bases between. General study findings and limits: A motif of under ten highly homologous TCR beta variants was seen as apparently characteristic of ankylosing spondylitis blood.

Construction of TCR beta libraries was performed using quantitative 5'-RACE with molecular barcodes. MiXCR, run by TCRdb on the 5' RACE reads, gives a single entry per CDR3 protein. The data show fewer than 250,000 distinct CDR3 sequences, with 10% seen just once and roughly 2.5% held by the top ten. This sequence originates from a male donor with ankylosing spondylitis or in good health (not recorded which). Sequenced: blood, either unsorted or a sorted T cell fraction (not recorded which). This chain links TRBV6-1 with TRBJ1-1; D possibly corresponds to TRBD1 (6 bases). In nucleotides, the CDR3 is TGTGCCAGCAGTACCTTAGGGACACCGAACACTGAAGCTTTCTTT. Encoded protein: CASSTLGTPNTEAFF.